This paragraph reports one TCR beta chain. No antigen is known for it. These data originate in a study of OX40 agonist ivuxolimab in advanced cancers. Across the study: Patients assigned to dose escalation were diagnosed with hepatocellular carcinoma, melanoma, renal cell or head and neck cancer.

Clones were sequenced by immunoSEQ multiplex PCR, and TCRdb holds only the in-frame ones, with some missing. In the table there are about 80,000 clones, around nine tenths of which are singletons. In germline, CDR1 is SGHRS, CDR2 YFSETQ. The CDR3 has 14 residues. With 4 bases clipped from V and 4 bases from J, the junction kept 6 bases outside the gene matches. The study, taken as a whole, reports: By week 6 at 0.1 to 3.0 mg/kg, blood CD4+ and CD8+ T cells had expanded clonally.

Specimen: CD4+ or CD8+ T cells sorted from blood, collected in a trial of the OX40 agonist ivuxolimab. The rearrangement links TRBV5-1 to TRBJ2-5; 8 positions agree with TRBD1. The origin of this receptor is an adult with an advanced solid tumor such as melanoma, head and neck, liver or kidney cancer. The CDR3 here is CASSSQGAPETQYF. The CDR3, as DNA: TGCGCCAGCAGCAGTCAGGGGGCCCCAGAGACCCAGTACTTC.